This T cell receptor beta chain emerged from a study of T cell responses to AZD1222 COVID-19 vaccine. Comments on this clone: The target antigen is unknown.

Produced via immunoSEQ multiplex PCR; TCRdb's table is partial and in-frame only. This sample has about 120,000 clones; 80% to 95% occur once, and the top ten carry 4% to 5.5%. The junction had 11 bases not matched to a gene; V was cut back by 5 bases and J by 6 bases. Per the germline V gene, CDR1 is MNHEY and CDR2 is SMNVEV (reference sequence). The CDR3 length is 17 residues. Findings of the study overall: Repertoires were collected only later (after the peak T cell response had occurred). A rise in Spike-specific TCR breadth and depth followed two AZD1222 doses. The donor cohort was predominantly white British with a female majority, and clonal diversity may have been underestimated. Per reports, nearly half of all spike-specific TCRs target regions that are unmutated in variants.

Material: peripheral blood, obtained on day 0 of MenACWY control vaccination. The genes are TRBV27 and TRBJ2-3, with TRBD2 matching over 13 bases. The sequence was obtained from an adult in good health. CDR3 amino acids: CASSLQKLAGGPDTQYF. In DNA, the CDR3 is TGTGCCAGCAGTCTTCAAAAACTAGCGGGAGGGCCGGATACGCAGTATTTT.